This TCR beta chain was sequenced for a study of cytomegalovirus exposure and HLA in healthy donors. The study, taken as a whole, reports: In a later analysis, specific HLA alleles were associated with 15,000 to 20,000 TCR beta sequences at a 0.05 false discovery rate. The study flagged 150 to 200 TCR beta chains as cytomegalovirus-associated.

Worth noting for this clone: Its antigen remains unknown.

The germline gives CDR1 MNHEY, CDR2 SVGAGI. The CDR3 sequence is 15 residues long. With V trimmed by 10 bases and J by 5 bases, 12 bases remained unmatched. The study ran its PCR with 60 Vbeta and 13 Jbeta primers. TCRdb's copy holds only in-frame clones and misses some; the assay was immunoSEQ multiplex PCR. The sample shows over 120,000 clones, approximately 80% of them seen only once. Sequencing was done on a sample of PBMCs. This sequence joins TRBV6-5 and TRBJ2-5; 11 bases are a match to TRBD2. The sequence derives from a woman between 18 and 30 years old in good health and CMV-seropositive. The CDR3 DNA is TGTGCCACCTCGAGGGCTAGCGGGGGGCGGGAGACCCAGTACTTC. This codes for CATSRASGGRETQYF.